This is a list of T cell receptor beta chains from one sample in a study of early T cells in non-severe SARS-CoV-2 infection. MiXCR, applied by TCRdb to the 5' RACE reads, yields one record per CDR3 protein. The sample has 55,000 to 75,000 distinct CDR3 sequences; more than 7% are singletons. Sequencing was performed on whole blood. The receptors originated from an adult who was a healthcare worker with PCR-confirmed SARS-CoV-2 infection or an uninfected control (not recorded which). Both conserved end residues are part of each CDR3. The D gene is left open where the match is weak. Part of the rows lack a size; the others show once, few, many or a class for expanded clones.

cdr3_nt,cdr3_aa,j_call,v_call,d_call,clone_size
TGCAGTGCCTCGACAGGGGGCGGACTTCAGCCCCAGCATTTT,CSASTGGGLQPQHF,TRBJ1-5,TRBV20-1,TRBD1,many
TGTGCCAGCAGCTTGGTCAGTGGACAAGAGACCCAGTACTTC,CASSLVSGQETQYF,TRBJ2-5,TRBV5-5,NA,NA
TGCAGTGCCGCCGTACTAGCGGGAGACCCAGATACGCAGTATTTT,CSAAVLAGDPDTQYF,TRBJ2-3,TRBV20-1,TRBD2,many
TGCAGTGCTATTGGGCAGGGGGCCACAGATACGCAGTATTTT,CSAIGQGATDTQYF,TRBJ2-3,TRBV20-1,TRBD1,once
TGTGCCAGCAGCCAAGGCTTAGTCGTGCGGGAGAATGAGCAGTTCTTC,CASSQGLVVRENEQFF,TRBJ2-1,TRBV3-1,TRBD2,few
TGTGCCAGCAGCCTCATAGGGGGGCCAGTCGCCTACGAGCAGTACTTC,CASSLIGGPVAYEQYF,TRBJ2-7,TRBV7-9,NA,many
TGCGCCAGCAGACGACTAGCGGGAGCGGGAGATACGCAGTATTTT,CASRRLAGAGDTQYF,TRBJ2-3,TRBV5-1,TRBD2,many
TGTGCCAGCAGCTTCCTGGCGGAGCGGTCCTATGGCTACACCTTC,CASSFLAERSYGYTF,TRBJ1-2,TRBV21-1,NA,NA
TGCAGTGCTAGAAATAAGGACTATGGCTACACCTTC,CSARNKDYGYTF,TRBJ1-2,TRBV20-1,NA,few
TGCAGCGTTGAAGCAGGGTATTACGAGCAGTACTTC,CSVEAGYYEQYF,TRBJ2-7,TRBV29-1,NA,few
TGTGCCAGCTCACCACCGAGTGGATATTTCGAGCAGTACTTC,CASSPPSGYFEQYF,TRBJ2-7,TRBV18,NA,few
TGCGCCAGCAGCTTCGAGTTCGGCACTGAAGCTTTCTTT,CASSFEFGTEAFF,TRBJ1-1,TRBV5-1,NA,many
TGCAGCGTCGTCGGGGGGCATCTAGCGGGACCAGGGGATACGCAGTATTTT,CSVVGGHLAGPGDTQYF,TRBJ2-3,TRBV29-1,TRBD2,NA
TGTGCCAGCAGCTCTACGGACAGGGACAACACTGAAGCTTTCTTT,CASSSTDRDNTEAFF,TRBJ1-1,TRBV5-4,TRBD1,few
TGTGCCAGCAGCCGATCGCGGTTCGGGAGTGAGGGGACAGATACGCAGTATTTT,CASSRSRFGSEGTDTQYF,TRBJ2-3,TRBV7-6,NA,few
TGTGCCAGCAGCTTAATAGCGAGAGATACGCAGTATTTT,CASSLIARDTQYF,TRBJ2-3,TRBV7-8,NA,NA
TGTGCCAGCCAACAAACCCGGGACTTATCCTACGAGCAGTACTTC,CASQQTRDLSYEQYF,TRBJ2-7,TRBV28,NA,many